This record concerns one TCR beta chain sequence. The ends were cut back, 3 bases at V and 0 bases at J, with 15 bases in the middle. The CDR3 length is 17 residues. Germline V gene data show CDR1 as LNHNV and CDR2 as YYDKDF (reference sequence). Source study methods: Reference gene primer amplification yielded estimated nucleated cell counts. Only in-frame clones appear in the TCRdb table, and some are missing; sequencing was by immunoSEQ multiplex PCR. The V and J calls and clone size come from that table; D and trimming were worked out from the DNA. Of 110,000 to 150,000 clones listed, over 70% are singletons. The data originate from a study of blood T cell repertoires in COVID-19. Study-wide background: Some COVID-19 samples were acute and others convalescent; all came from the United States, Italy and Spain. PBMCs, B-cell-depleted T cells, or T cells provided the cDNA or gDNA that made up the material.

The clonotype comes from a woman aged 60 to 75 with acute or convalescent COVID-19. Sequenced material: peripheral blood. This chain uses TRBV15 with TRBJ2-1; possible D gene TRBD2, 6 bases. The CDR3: CATSRGIAVSSYNEQFF. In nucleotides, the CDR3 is TGTGCCACCAGCAGGGGAATAGCGGTTAGCTCCTACAATGAGCAGTTCTTC. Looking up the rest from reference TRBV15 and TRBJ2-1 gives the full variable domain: DAMVIQNPRYQVTQFGKPVTLSCSQTLNHNVMYWYQQKSSQAPKLLFHYYDKDFNNEADTPDNFQSRRPNTSFCFLDIRSPGLGDTAMYLCATSRGIAVSSYNEQFFGPGTRLTVL.